The 7 T cell receptor beta chains below were found in one sample sequenced in a study of blood T cell repertoires in COVID-19. Sequenced by immunoSEQ multiplex PCR; TCRdb stores in-frame clones only, minus some. The sample contains approximately 170,000 clones, around 82% of which appear only once. The source material was peripheral blood. The receptors shown here come from a woman aged 80 or older with active or convalescent COVID-19.

This clone was counted a single time. The chain uses TRBV11-2 and TRBJ2-7, with TRBD2 matching over 11 bases. The CDR3 consists of 14 residues. J was trimmed by 7 bases and V by 6 bases; bases with no gene match: 8. The germline V gene has CDR1 SGHAT and CDR2 FQNNGV. The CDR3 DNA is TGTGCCAGCAGTTGGACTAGCGGGTTGAAGGAGCAGTACTTC. Amino acid sequence: CASSWTSGLKEQYF. Complete variable domain (other parts from reference TRBV11-2 and TRBJ2-7): EAGVAQSPRYKIIEKRQSVAFWCNPISGHATLYWYQQILGQGPKLLIQFQNNGVVDDSQLPKDRFSAERLKGVDSTLKIQPAKLEDSAVYLCASSWTSGLKEQYFGPGTRLTVT.

This clone was seen a handful of times. V and J are TRBV28 and TRBJ2-2; the match to TRBD1 covers 8 bases. Germline CDR1 and CDR2: MDHEN and SYDVKM. The V gene end was trimmed by 3 bases and the J gene end by 5 bases; junction bases not matched to a gene: 2. The CDR3 has 14 residues. The CDR3: CASSLGTGTGELFF. CDR3 sequence (DNA): TGTGCCAGCAGTTTGGGGACAGGAACCGGGGAGCTGTTTTTT.

The chain is built from TRBV5-4 and TRBJ1-4; D may be TRBD1 (5 bases). Trimming stripped 1 base from V and 3 bases from J, with 10 bases between. This CDR3 contains 15 residues. Germline CDR1 reads SGHNT; CDR2 reads YYREEE (reference sequence). CDR3 residues: CASSLSGAANEKLFF. As DNA, the CDR3 is TGTGCCAGCAGCTTGAGTGGGGCAGCTAATGAAAAACTGTTTTTT.

The genes are TRBV18 and TRBJ2-3; perhaps TRBD2 as D (5 bases). Germline values: CDR1 KGHSH, CDR2 LQKENI. The CDR3 has 14 residues. With 0 bases removed from V and 8 bases from J, the gap between germline ends came to 12 bases. The CDR3 reads CASSPPEARSTQYF. DNA of the CDR3: TGTGCCAGCTCACCACCGGAGGCTAGGTCTACGCAGTATTTT.

The gene calls are TRBV4-2 and TRBJ2-1, with a possible D match to TRBD2 (6 bases). Germline values: CDR1 LGHNA, CDR2 YNFKEQ. Trimming pared 1 base from V and 5 bases from J, leaving 12 bases between. The CDR3 extends over 15 amino acids. CDR3 DNA sequence: TGTGCCAGCAGCCAAGCCCCGGGACTGCACAATGAGCAGTTCTTC. Residues: CASSQAPGLHNEQFF.

The V and J genes are TRBV30 and TRBJ1-2; 8 bases agree with TRBD1. Germline V gives CDR1 GTSNPN, CDR2 SVGIG (reference sequence). CDR3 length equals 13 residues. V lost 5 bases to trimming and J lost 0 bases; unmatched junction nucleotides: 2. The CDR3 DNA is TGTGCCTGGCACAGGGGGACTAACTATGGCTACACCTTC. It is translated as CAWHRGTNYGYTF.

This rearrangement joins TRBV2 to TRBJ2-3; 10 bases are a match to TRBD1. Germline V gives CDR1 SNHLY, CDR2 FYNNEI. The CDR3 sequence is 14 residues long. V was pared by 7 bases and J by 2 bases, with 3 bases of the junction left unmatched. The CDR3 sequence: CASKGQGNTDTQYF. The DNA for the CDR3 is TGTGCCAGCAAGGGACAGGGGAACACAGATACGCAGTATTTT.